One and the same sample provided the 23 T cell receptor beta chains below, sequenced in a study of human T cells and chemical hapten exposure (dated by TCRdb to the early 2020s). According to the study, the label for this sample's time point signals: pre-sensitization, week 0. The label giving this sample's treatment or condition can be read as: therapeutic diphenylcyclopropenone sensitization with weekly scalp DPC. Libraries were prepared through RACE. The instrument was a NextSeq 500. The public reads were quality trimmed at Q25 with fastp and then assembled into clones with MiXCR by TCRdb, keeping productive beta chains. Here each entry gathers all rows of one CDR3 protein and keeps the most common genes and DNA. The sample table shows under 100,000 distinct CDR3 sequences, and roughly 8.5% are seen once. The ten largest clones add up to just over 2.5% of the sample. The specimen was whole blood, collected in connection with sensitization to the hapten diphenylcyclopropenone (DPC). The origin of the receptors is a man between 35 and 55 years old with alopecia areata. Some clones in this sample may be carry-over from other donors' samples.

The genes are TRBV5-1 and TRBJ2-5, with TRBD2 matching over 11 bases. In germline, CDR1 is SGHRS, CDR2 YFSETQ. The CDR3 contains 18 residues. Trimming cost V 3 bases and J 4 bases; bases outside gene matches: 14. The CDR3 nucleotides read TGCGCCAGCAGCTCAACGACTAGCGGGATGGGGTCTGTAGAGACCCAGTACTTC. Protein product: CASSSTTSGMGSVETQYF.

The CDR3 DNA follows: TGCAGCGCACTTGATACGGCAGATACGCAGTATTTT. Its protein product is CSALDTADTQYF. The chain is built from TRBV29-1 and TRBJ2-3; D is undetermined. Germline values: CDR1 SQVTM, CDR2 ANQGSEA. The CDR3 is made up of 12 amino acids. V was shortened by 7 bases and J by 4 bases, with 12 bases between the two germline ends.

This chain uses TRBV7-8 with TRBJ2-3; 7 positions match TRBD2. Germline values: CDR1 SGHVS, CDR2 FQNEAQ. The J segment lost 3 bases and the V segment lost 5 bases, leaving 11 bases of the junction unmatched. The CDR3 spans 16 residues. CDR3 in amino acids: CASSLKRLAVTDTQYF. CDR3 nucleotides: TGTGCCAGCAGCCTGAAAAGGCTAGCGGTGACAGATACGCAGTATTTT.

This clonotype was counted a few times. This rearrangement joins TRBV6-2 or TRBV6-3 to TRBJ2-3; no clear D. Trimming pared 1 base from V and 6 bases from J, leaving 5 bases between. The germline CDR1 and CDR2 sequences are MNHEY and SVGEGT. The CDR3 loop spans 12 amino acids. The chain's CDR3 is CASSYLLDTQYF. CDR3 bases: TGTGCCAGCAGTTACTTGTTGGATACGCAGTATTTT.

V is TRBV29-1 and J is TRBJ2-5; 9 bases agree with TRBD2. Trimming cost V 5 bases and J 3 bases; bases outside gene matches: 4. The CDR3 consists of 13 residues. The germline CDR1 and CDR2 sequences are SQVTM and ANQGSEA. CDR3 bases: TGCAGCGTTACTCGGACTAGCGAAGAGACCCAGTACTTC. Its translation is CSVTRTSEETQYF.

The rearrangement links TRBV6-1 to TRBJ2-6; unclear D gene. The CDR3 sequence is 13 residues long. V lost 7 bases and J lost 4, with 8 bases in between. The V gene's germline CDR1 is MNHNS and CDR2 SASEGT. In nucleotides, the CDR3 is TGTGCCAGCATCCGCAGGGGGGCCAACGTCCTGACTTTC. It yields the protein CASIRRGANVLTF.

In this sample, this clonotype turned up a few times. The chain employs TRBV28 and TRBJ2-7; a weak D match, TRBD2 (6 bases). This CDR3 is built from 14 residues. Trimming removed 4 bases from V and 10 bases from J, with 20 bases in between. The germline gives CDR1 MDHEN, CDR2 SYDVKM. CDR3 amino acids: CASSWPSRGTLQYF. Here the CDR3 DNA reads TGTGCCAGCAGTTGGCCCTCCCGAGGGACTCTACAGTACTTC. Full variable domain (remainder filled in from reference TRBV28 and TRBJ2-7): DVKVTQSSRYLVKRTGEKVFLECVQDMDHENMFWYRQDPGLGLRLIYFSYDVKMKEKGDIPEGYSVSREKKERFSLILESASTNQTSMYLCASSWPSRGTLQYFGPGTRLTVT.

The chain couples TRBV4-2 to TRBJ2-5, with 9 bases that match TRBD2. The V segment lost 1 base and the J segment 2 bases; nucleotides outside the gene matches: 5. Germline V gene sequence: CDR1 LGHNA, CDR2 YNFKEQ. The CDR3 runs to 16 residues. CDR3 sequence (DNA): TGTGCCAGCAGCCAAGTTAGCGGGAGCACTCAAGAGACCCAGTACTTC. Protein sequence: CASSQVSGSTQETQYF.

This clonotype was seen many times. The J gene is TRBJ1-5, the V gene TRBV28; D might be TRBD1 (6 bases). The CDR3 length is 15 residues. Germline CDR1 reads MDHEN; CDR2 reads SYDVKM. V dropped 2 bases and J dropped 1 base, with 9 bases sitting between them. The CDR3 DNA sequence: TGTGCCAGCAGTTTAAGGGGGGCGAGCAATCAGCCCCAGCATTTT. It translates to CASSLRGASNQPQHF. Full variable domain (missing parts from reference TRBV28 and TRBJ1-5): DVKVTQSSRYLVKRTGEKVFLECVQDMDHENMFWYRQDPGLGLRLIYFSYDVKMKEKGDIPEGYSVSREKKERFSLILESASTNQTSMYLCASSLRGASNQPQHFGDGTRLSIL.

The table lists this clonotype with a few counts. CDR3 protein: CSVRRGLSAGELFF. The CDR3 DNA sequence: TGCAGCGTACGGCGGGGACTATCCGCCGGGGAGCTGTTTTTT. This rearrangement joins TRBV29-1 to TRBJ2-2, with 7 bases matching TRBD2. This CDR3 has 14 residues. Germline assignment: CDR1 SQVTM and CDR2 ANQGSEA. V dropped 6 bases and J dropped 6; count of bases not matched to a gene: 10.

This clonotype was counted only a few times. V is TRBV20-1 and J is TRBJ2-7; 8 bases map to TRBD2. Germline-derived CDR1 and CDR2 are DFQATT and SNEGSKA (reference sequence). This CDR3 comprises 15 residues. V trimming: 3 bases; J trimming: 2 bases; junction bases outside the gene matches: 9. CDR3 in amino acids: CSARSSGYPTYEQYF. Written as DNA, the CDR3 is TGCAGTGCTAGGTCTAGCGGGTACCCAACCTACGAGCAGTACTTC.

This clonotype was seen more than once but under ten times. The V call is TRBV5-4, the J call TRBJ2-5; unclear D gene. Germline loops: CDR1 SGHNT, CDR2 YYREEE (reference sequence). This CDR3 comprises 13 residues. Trimming removed 0 bases at V and 5 bases at J, with 8 bases between. In DNA form, the CDR3 reads TGTGCCAGCAGCTTGGCCCGGCGGGAGACCCAGTACTTC. It is translated as CASSLARRETQYF.

This clonotype was seen only a few times. V and J are TRBV7-9 and TRBJ2-7, with no clear D. V was trimmed by 0 bases and J by 3 bases, leaving 9 bases between them. The CDR3 extends over 14 amino acids. The V gene's germline CDR1 is SEHNR and CDR2 FQNEAQ (reference sequence). The chain's CDR3 is CASSLAAAYYEQYF. The CDR3 coding sequence is TGTGCCAGCAGCTTAGCCGCAGCCTACTACGAGCAGTACTTC.

V is TRBV12-3 or TRBV12-4 and J is TRBJ2-3, with D possibly matching TRBD1 (6 bases). CDR3 length: 14 residues. Trimming left V 4 bases short and J 5 bases short, with 13 bases between. The CDR3 DNA follows: TGTGCCAGCAGTTGGGGGCCGGGGAAAGATACGCAGTATTTT. Its translation: CASSWGPGKDTQYF.

This clonotype was detected only a few times. This chain connects TRBV12-3 or TRBV12-4 to TRBJ2-5, with D possibly TRBD1 on 6 matching bases. This CDR3 is built from 15 residues. V lost 6 bases to trimming and J lost 4 bases, with 18 bases between them. The chain's CDR3 is CASRDRLRSGETQYF. In DNA form, the CDR3 reads TGTGCCAGCAGGGACAGATTGCGGAGTGGAGAGACCCAGTACTTC.

The sample holds many counts of this clonotype. V usage is TRBV20-1 and J usage is TRBJ2-4; D is ambiguous. CDR1 is DFQATT, CDR2 SNEGSKA, per germline (reference sequence). The V end lost 2 bases, the J end lost 7 bases, and 12 bases lay between the germline ends. The CDR3 totals 13 residues. DNA of the CDR3: TGCAGTGCTAGAACGGCCCATGCTAACATTCAGTACTTC. Residues: CSARTAHANIQYF.

V and J are TRBV5-1 and TRBJ2-3, with 10 bases lining up with TRBD2. J gave up 4 bases and V 5 bases, and 7 bases lay outside the gene matches. The CDR3 length is 15 residues. CDR1 is SGHRS and CDR2 is YFSETQ in the germline V gene. The CDR3 nucleotides are TGCGCCAGCAGTCTTGTAGGGACTAGCGCAGATACGCAGTATTTT. Its protein product is CASSLVGTSADTQYF.

There are a few counts of this clonotype. The chain recombines TRBV9 with TRBJ2-3; D unclear. Trimming took 0 bases from V and 2 from J, leaving 7 bases between them. The CDR3 runs to 14 residues. CDR1 is SGDLS and CDR2 is YYNGEE in the germline V gene. CDR3 amino acids: CASSVGVNTDTQYF. CDR3 in DNA: TGTGCCAGCAGCGTAGGGGTCAACACAGATACGCAGTATTTT.

This clonotype was found many times. The J gene is TRBJ1-1, the V gene TRBV6-2 or TRBV6-3; no definite D call. Looked up from germline, CDR1 is MNHEY and CDR2 is SVGEGT. V lost 9 bases and J lost 0, with 14 bases in between. The CDR3 sequence is 14 residues long. The CDR3 coding sequence is TGTGCCAGTGGCAGTACAGCATTGAACACTGAAGCTTTCTTT. Its protein product is CASGSTALNTEAFF.

Many counts were recorded for this clonotype. The chain links TRBV6-2 or TRBV6-3 to TRBJ1-5, with TRBD1 identical over 7 bases. Trimming removed 10 bases from V and 4 bases from J; junction bases left unmatched: 7. The CDR3 extends over 13 amino acids. CDR1 and CDR2 (germline): MNHEY, SVGEGT. The CDR3 DNA reads TGTGCCACAAAGGACAGGAATAATCAGCCCCAGCATTTT. Encoded protein: CATKDRNNQPQHF.

The V call is TRBV7-2, the J call TRBJ2-3; TRBD2 agrees at 7 bases. CDR3 length equals 16 residues. The J segment lost 2 bases and the V segment lost 0 bases, leaving 5 bases of the junction unmatched. Germline V gives CDR1 SGHTA, CDR2 FQGNSA. CDR3 in amino acids: CASSLASLAATDTQYF. The CDR3 coding sequence is TGTGCCAGCAGCTTAGCCAGCCTAGCGGCCACAGATACGCAGTATTTT. Looking up the rest from reference TRBV7-2 and TRBJ2-3 gives the full variable domain: GAGVSQSPSNKVTEKGKDVELRCDPISGHTALYWYRQSLGQGLEFLIYFQGNSAPDKSGLPSDRFSAERTGGSVSTLTIQRTQQEDSAVYLCASSLASLAATDTQYFGPGTRLTVL.

This clonotype was counted only a few times. The gene calls are TRBV7-9 and TRBJ1-2; 7 nucleotides match TRBD1. This CDR3 is built from 13 residues. J lost 3 bases, V lost 6 bases, and 4 bases had no gene match. CDR1 and CDR2 (germline): SEHNR, FQNEAQ (reference sequence). CDR3: CASSYGQDYGYTF. The DNA of the CDR3 is TGTGCCAGCAGTTATGGACAGGACTATGGCTACACCTTC.

This rearrangement joins TRBV3-1 to TRBJ2-7; 7 bases are shared with TRBD2. The CDR3 has 13 amino acids. Germline V CDR1 and CDR2: LGHDT, YNNKEL (reference sequence). With V trimmed by 8 bases and J by 4 bases, 8 bases remained unmatched. CDR3 region: CASAWASGYEQYV. The CDR3 nucleotides read TGTGCCAGCGCCTGGGCTAGCGGTTACGAGCAGTACGTC.